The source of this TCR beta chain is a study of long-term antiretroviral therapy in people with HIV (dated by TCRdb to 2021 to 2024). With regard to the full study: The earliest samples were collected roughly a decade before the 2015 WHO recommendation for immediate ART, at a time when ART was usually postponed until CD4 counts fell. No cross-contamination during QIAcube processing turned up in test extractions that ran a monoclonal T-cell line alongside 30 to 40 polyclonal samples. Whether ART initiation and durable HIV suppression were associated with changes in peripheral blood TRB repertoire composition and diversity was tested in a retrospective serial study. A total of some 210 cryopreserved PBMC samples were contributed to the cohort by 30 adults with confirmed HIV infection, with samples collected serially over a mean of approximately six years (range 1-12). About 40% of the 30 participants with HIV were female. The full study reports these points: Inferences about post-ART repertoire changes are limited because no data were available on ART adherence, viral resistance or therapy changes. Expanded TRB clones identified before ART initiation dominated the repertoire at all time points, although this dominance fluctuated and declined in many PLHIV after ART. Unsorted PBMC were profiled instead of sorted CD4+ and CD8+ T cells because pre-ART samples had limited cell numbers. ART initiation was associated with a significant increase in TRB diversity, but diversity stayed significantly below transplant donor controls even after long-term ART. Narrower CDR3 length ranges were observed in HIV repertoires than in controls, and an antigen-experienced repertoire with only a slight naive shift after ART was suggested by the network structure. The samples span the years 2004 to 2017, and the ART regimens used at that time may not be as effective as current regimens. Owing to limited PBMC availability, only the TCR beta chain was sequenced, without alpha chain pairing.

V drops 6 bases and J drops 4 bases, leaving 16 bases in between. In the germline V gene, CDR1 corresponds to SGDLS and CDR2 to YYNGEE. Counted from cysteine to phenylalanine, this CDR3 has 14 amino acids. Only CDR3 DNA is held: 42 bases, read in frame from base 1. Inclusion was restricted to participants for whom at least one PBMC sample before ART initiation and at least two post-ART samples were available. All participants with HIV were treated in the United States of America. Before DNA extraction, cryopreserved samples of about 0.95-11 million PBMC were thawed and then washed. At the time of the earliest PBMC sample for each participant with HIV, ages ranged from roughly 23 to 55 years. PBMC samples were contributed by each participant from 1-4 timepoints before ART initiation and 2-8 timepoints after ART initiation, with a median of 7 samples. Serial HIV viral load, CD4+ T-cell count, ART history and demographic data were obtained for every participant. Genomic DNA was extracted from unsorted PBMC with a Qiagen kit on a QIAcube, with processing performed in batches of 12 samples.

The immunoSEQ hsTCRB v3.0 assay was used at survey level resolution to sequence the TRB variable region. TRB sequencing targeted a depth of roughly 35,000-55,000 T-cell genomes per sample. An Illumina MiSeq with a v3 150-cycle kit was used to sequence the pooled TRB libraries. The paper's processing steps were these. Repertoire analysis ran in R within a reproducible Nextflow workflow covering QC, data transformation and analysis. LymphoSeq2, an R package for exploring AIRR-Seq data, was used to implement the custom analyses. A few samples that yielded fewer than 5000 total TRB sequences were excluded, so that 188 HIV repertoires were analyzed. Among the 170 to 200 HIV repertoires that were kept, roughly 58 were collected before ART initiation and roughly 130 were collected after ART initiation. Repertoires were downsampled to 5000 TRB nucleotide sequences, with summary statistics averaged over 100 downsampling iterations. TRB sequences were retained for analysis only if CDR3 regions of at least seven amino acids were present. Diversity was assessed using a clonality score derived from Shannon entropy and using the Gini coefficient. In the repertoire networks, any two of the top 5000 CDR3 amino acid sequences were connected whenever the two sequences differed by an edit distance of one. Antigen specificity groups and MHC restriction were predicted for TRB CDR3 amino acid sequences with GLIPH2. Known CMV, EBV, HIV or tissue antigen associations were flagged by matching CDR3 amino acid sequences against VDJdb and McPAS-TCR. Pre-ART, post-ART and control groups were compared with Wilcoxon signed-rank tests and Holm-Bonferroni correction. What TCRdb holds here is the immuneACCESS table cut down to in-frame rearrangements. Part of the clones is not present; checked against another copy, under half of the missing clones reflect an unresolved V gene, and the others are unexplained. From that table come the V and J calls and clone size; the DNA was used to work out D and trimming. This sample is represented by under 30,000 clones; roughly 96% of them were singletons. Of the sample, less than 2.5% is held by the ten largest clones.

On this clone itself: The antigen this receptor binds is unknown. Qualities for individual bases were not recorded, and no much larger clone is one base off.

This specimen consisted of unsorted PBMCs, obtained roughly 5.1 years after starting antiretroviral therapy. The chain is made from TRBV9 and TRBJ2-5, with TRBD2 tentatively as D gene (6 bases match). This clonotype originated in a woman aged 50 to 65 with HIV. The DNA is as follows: TGTGCCAGCAACTGGGGGGAGAAAGGAGAGACCCAGTACTTC. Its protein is CASNWGEKGETQYF. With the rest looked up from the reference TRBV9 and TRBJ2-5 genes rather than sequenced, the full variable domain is DSGVTQTPKHLITATGQRVTLRCSPRSGDLSVYWYQQSLDQGLQFLIQYYNGEERAKGNILERFSAQQFPDLHSELNLSSLELGDSALYFCASNWGEKGETQYFGPGTRLLVL.